The TCR beta chain described here comes from a study of shared clonotypes between healthy human individuals. Overall study: Each donor's CD4 naive and CD4 memory cells filled three plates apiece, CD8 naive two, and CD8 memory one. Study-wide findings and caveats: Estimated richness values were generally larger in naive subsets than in memory subsets.

Trimming pared 2 bases from V and 6 bases from J, leaving 14 bases between. The CDR3 contains 14 residues. The germline V gene encodes CDR1 MDHEN and CDR2 SYDVKM. Notes on this clone: No antigen is known for it.

Running of the assay took place at deep level. Assay used: immunoSEQ multiplex PCR; TCRdb lists only in-frame clones, some missing. The sample has approximately 2,300,000 clones, around 92% seen once; the top ten hold 0.37%. Sequenced: naive CD4+ T cells from PBMCs. The subset denotes: CD45RA+ positively selected. The sequence was obtained from a young man in good health. Some clones in this sample may be carry-over from other donors' samples. The rearrangement joins TRBV28 to TRBJ2-7, with D hard to call. The CDR3 reads CASSLAGDGREQYF. The CDR3 DNA reads as TGTGCCAGCAGTTTAGCTGGGGATGGGCGCGAGCAGTACTTC.